The clone carrying this T cell receptor beta chain came up a few times. What it binds is not known. The sample carries other DNA sequences with the same CDR3. The table came from immunoSEQ multiplex PCR; TCRdb's copy has only in-frame clones and leaves some out. The table includes some 180,000 clones, 85% to 95% detected once. The germline V gene encodes CDR1 SGHRS and CDR2 YFSETQ. The CDR3 loop spans 14 amino acids. Trimming stripped 2 bases from V and 2 bases from J, with 10 bases between. The sample is drawn from a study of T cell responses to AZD1222 COVID-19 vaccine. Study-level results: It should be noted that donors were predominantly white British and more often female, and clonal diversity was possibly underestimated.

This receptor was obtained from an adult who received the AZD1222 COVID-19 vaccine. The chain carries TRBV5-1 and TRBJ1-2; D gene ambiguous. Material: peripheral blood, obtained 28 days after the second AZD1222 dose. CDR3: CASSFEGPNYGYTF. In nucleotides, the CDR3 is TGCGCCAGCAGCTTTGAGGGCCCGAACTATGGCTACACCTTC. Based on the CDR3 plus reference TRBV5-1 and TRBJ1-2, the full variable domain is KAGVTQTPRYLIKTRGQQVTLSCSPISGHRSVSWYQQTPGQGLQFLFEYFSETQRNKGNFPGRFSGRQFSNSRSEMNVSTLELGDSALYLCASSFEGPNYGYTFGSGTRLTVV.